Presented here are 8 T cell receptor beta chains from one specimen sequenced in a study of T cells in Graves' hyperthyroidism and ophthalmopathy. RNA transcripts gave rise to amplified TCR beta CDR3 regions. Researchers ran a first-round RT-PCR on the TCR CDR3 using the HTBI primer set. TCRdb reanalysed the multiplex PCR reads using MiXCR and keeps one entry per CDR3 protein. The sample yields around 350,000 distinct CDR3 sequences, about 15% seen once. Sequenced: blood. The receptors were sampled from a woman aged 18-29 years with Graves' hyperthyroidism that later progressed to Graves' ophthalmopathy.

V and J are TRBV28 and TRBJ1-5; 8 bases line up with TRBD1. CDR1 is MDHEN and CDR2 is SYDVKM in the germline V gene. This CDR3 is 18 amino acids long. V lost 4 bases, J lost 0 bases, and 11 bases stayed unmatched. In nucleotides, the CDR3 is TGTGCCAGCAGTTATTCCGGACAGGGTCGGGATAGCAATCAGCCCCAGCATTTT. It codes for CASSYSGQGRDSNQPQHF.

This clonotype was recorded at least ten times. This chain connects TRBV28 to TRBJ2-2; D perhaps matches TRBD2 (5 bases). V was pared by 3 bases and J by 6 bases, with 17 bases between. Per the germline V gene, CDR1 is MDHEN and CDR2 is SYDVKM. This CDR3 is built from 16 residues. The CDR3 DNA reads TGTGCCAGCAGTTTGGGCGGGTCTGGGTCATCCGGGGAGCTGTTTTTT. Its translation is CASSLGGSGSSGELFF. The full variable domain, completed using reference TRBV28 and TRBJ2-2, is DVKVTQSSRYLVKRTGEKVFLECVQDMDHENMFWYRQDPGLGLRLIYFSYDVKMKEKGDIPEGYSVSREKKERFSLILESASTNQTSMYLCASSLGGSGSSGELFFGEGSRLTVL.

On this clonotype itself: Since a much larger clone is just one base distant, this may be a read error. This chain connects TRBV27 to TRBJ1-2, with unresolved D. Germline CDR1 and CDR2: MNHEY and SMNVEV (reference sequence). The V gene lost 6 bases and the J gene lost 2 bases, with 22 bases spanning the gap. The CDR3 contains 17 residues. CDR3 sequence (DNA): TGTGCCAGCAGCAGTTCGATGGCGGGGAGGGTCAACTATGGCTACACCTTC. This sequence encodes CASSSSMAGRVNYGYTF.

The genes are TRBV5-1 and TRBJ2-7; D may correspond to TRBD1 or TRBD2 (5 bases each). Trimming removed 3 bases at V and 9 bases at J, with 25 bases between. CDR3 size: 16 residues. Germline V gene sequence: CDR1 SGHRS, CDR2 YFSETQ. Written as DNA, the CDR3 is TGCGCCAGCAGCTATAACACGGGACCGACGAGGCGGCTGCAGTACTTC. The encoded protein is CASSYNTGPTRRLQYF.

This clonotype was seen repeatedly, ten times or more. The chain carries TRBV28 and TRBJ2-7; no reliable D call. Germline-derived CDR1 and CDR2 are MDHEN and SYDVKM. V was clipped by 6 bases and J by 6 bases, with 12 bases between them. The CDR3 is made up of 12 amino acids. The CDR3 is CASRLSTGEQYF. The CDR3 bases are TGTGCCAGCAGACTAAGTACGGGCGAGCAGTACTTC.

At least ten counts were recorded for this clonotype. The chain uses TRBV27 and TRBJ2-7; the D gene is possibly TRBD2 (6 bases). Trimming shortened V by 6 bases and J by 7 bases, and 19 bases separated the two germline ends. The CDR3 covers 14 residues. CDR1 and CDR2 (germline): MNHEY, SMNVEV (reference sequence). CDR3 amino acids: CASSNPSGAGEQYF. CDR3 nucleotides: TGTGCCAGCAGCAACCCAAGTGGGGCGGGAGAGCAGTACTTC.

The rearrangement links TRBV4-2 to TRBJ2-1, with D possibly TRBD2 on 6 matching bases. V was trimmed by 4 bases and J by 9 bases, leaving 19 bases between them. This CDR3 region has 15 residues. Germline CDR1 and CDR2: LGHNA and YNFKEQ. The CDR3 nucleotides read TGTGCCAGCAGCCCAGTTTCCGGGAGCGGAGGTGAGCAGTTCTTC. Protein sequence: CASSPVSGSGGEQFF.

The chain employs TRBV10-3 and TRBJ1-1, with D possibly matching TRBD1 (5 bases). The V gene's germline CDR1 is ENHRY and CDR2 SYGVKD. The CDR3 has 14 amino acids. V gave up 4 bases and J gave up 5 bases, with 14 bases separating them. The CDR3 reads CAISVKFGGTEAFF. In DNA, the CDR3 is TGTGCCATCAGTGTTAAATTCGGGGGGACTGAAGCTTTCTTT.